Below, 4 T cell receptor beta chains from the same sample are listed, as sequenced in a study of regulatory T cells in long-lasting Graves disease. Regarding time point: newly diagnosed GD, antithyroid drugs for less than 3 months. RNA isolated from PBMCs was used to make the TCR library. Researchers made TCR beta libraries by using iRepertoire HTBI primers and running Arm-PCR on CDR3 regions. TCRdb re-derived calls from the multiplex PCR reads in MiXCR, one entry per CDR3 protein. The sample consists of 300,000 to 400,000 distinct CDR3 sequences, about 16% of them appearing once. The sequences come from peripheral blood mononuclear cells (PBMCs), collected at new diagnosis, from a patient treated with antithyroid drugs. All receptors come from a female donor with Graves disease.

This clonotype was picked up many times. The rearrangement joins TRBV11-3 to TRBJ1-1; D gene unclear. The germline V and J ends were trimmed by 6 bases and 4 bases, with 3 bases remaining between them. Germline loops: CDR1 SGHNT, CDR2 YENEEA. The CDR3 extends over 10 amino acids. The CDR3 spells CASSFTEAFF. In DNA, the CDR3 is TGTGCCAGCAGTTTCACTGAAGCTTTCTTT.

The rearrangement uses TRBV13 and TRBJ1-2; 11 nucleotides match TRBD1. Germline lookup yields CDR1 PRHDT and CDR2 FYEKMQ (reference sequence). This CDR3 has 16 amino acids. The J segment lost 5 bases and the V segment lost 5 bases, leaving 10 bases of the junction unmatched. CDR3 residues: CASSTGQGAGVYGYTF. The CDR3 DNA follows: TGTGCCAGCAGCACCGGACAGGGGGCGGGCGTTTATGGCTACACCTTC.

This clonotype was seen at least ten times. This sequence joins TRBV18 and TRBJ2-3; no firm D call. Germline V CDR1 and CDR2: KGHSH, LQKENI. The CDR3 is 13 residues long. Trimming cost V 5 bases and J 4 bases, with 10 bases left between them. This chain's CDR3 is CASSAAQPDTQYF. In nucleotides, the CDR3 is TGTGCCAGCTCAGCGGCCCAACCAGATACGCAGTATTTT.

This clonotype came up a few times. The V and J genes are TRBV20-1 and TRBJ2-5, with no clear D. There are 18 residues in the CDR3. CDR1 and CDR2 (germline): DFQATT, SNEGSKA (reference sequence). V was shortened by 1 base and J by 0 bases, with 21 bases between the two germline ends. The DNA for the CDR3 is TGCAGTGCTAGAGCCTATCCGTGGGTAACGGAGCACCAAGAGACCCAGTACTTC. Translation: CSARAYPWVTEHQETQYF.